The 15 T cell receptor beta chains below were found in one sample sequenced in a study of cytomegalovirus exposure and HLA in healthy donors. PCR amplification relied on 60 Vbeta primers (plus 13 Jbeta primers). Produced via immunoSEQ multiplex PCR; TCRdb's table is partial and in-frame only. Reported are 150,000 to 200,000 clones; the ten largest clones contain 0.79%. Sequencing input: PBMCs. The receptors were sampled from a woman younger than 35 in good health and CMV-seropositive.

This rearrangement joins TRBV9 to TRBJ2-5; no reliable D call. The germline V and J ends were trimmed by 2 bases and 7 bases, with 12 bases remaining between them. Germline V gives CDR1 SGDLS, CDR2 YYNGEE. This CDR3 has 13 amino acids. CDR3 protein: CASSVGHPGTQYF. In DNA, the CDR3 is TGTGCCAGCAGCGTCGGCCACCCGGGGACCCAGTACTTC.

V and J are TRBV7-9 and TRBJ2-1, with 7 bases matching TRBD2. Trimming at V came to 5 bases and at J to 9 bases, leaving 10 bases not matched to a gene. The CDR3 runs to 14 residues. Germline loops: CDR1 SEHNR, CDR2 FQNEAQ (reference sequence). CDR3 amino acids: CASSGREWRTEQFF. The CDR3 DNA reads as TGTGCCAGCAGCGGGCGGGAGTGGCGCACTGAGCAGTTCTTC.

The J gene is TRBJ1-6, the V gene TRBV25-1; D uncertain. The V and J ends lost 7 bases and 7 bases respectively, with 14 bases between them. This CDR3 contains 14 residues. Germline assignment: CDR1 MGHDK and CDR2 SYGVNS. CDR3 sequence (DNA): TGTGCCAGCACCCAACTAGGGCGCAATTCACCCCTCCACTTT. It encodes CASTQLGRNSPLHF.

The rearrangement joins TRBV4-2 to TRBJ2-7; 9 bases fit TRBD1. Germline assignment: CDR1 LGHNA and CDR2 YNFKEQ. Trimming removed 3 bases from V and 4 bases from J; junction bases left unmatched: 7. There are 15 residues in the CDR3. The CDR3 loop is CASSQGETGGYEQYF. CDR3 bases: TGTGCCAGCAGCCAGGGGGAGACAGGGGGATACGAGCAGTACTTC.

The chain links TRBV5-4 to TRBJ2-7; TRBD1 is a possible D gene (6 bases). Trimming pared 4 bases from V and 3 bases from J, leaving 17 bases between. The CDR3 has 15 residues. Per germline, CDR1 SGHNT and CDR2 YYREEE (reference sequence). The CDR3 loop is CASSPTGGTIYEQYF. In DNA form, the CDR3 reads TGTGCCAGCAGCCCTACGGGTGGGACAATCTACGAGCAGTACTTC.

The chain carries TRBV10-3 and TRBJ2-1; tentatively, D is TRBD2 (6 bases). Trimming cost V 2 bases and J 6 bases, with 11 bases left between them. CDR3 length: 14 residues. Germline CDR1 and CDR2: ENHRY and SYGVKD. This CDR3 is CAISEPRTTNEQFF. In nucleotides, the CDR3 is TGTGCCATCAGTGAGCCGAGGACTACCAATGAGCAGTTCTTC.

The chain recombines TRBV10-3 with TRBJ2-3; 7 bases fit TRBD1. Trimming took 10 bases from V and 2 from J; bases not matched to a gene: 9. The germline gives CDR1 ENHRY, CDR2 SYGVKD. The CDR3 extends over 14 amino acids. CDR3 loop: CATTDRMSTDTQYF. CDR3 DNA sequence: TGTGCCACCACGGACAGGATGTCCACAGATACGCAGTATTTT.

The CDR3 DNA reads TGTGCCTGGAGTGTAGGCAGACAGGGTACCTATGGCTACACCTTC. Encoded protein: CAWSVGRQGTYGYTF. The rearrangement uses TRBV30 and TRBJ1-2, with 7 bases fitting TRBD1. The CDR3 has 15 residues. Germline V lookup: CDR1 GTSNPN, CDR2 SVGIG (reference sequence). The junction had 8 bases not matched to a gene; V was cut back by 0 bases and J by 4 bases.

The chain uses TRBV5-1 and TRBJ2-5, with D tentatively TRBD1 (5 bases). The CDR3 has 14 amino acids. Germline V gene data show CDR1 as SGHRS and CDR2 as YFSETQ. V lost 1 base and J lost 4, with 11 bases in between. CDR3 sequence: CASSLSRAPETQYF. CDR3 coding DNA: TGCGCCAGCAGCTTGAGCAGGGCCCCAGAGACCCAGTACTTC.

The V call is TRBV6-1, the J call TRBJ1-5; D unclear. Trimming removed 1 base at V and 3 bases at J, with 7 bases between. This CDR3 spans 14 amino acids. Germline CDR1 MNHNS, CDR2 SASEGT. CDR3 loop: CASSEGGHNQPQHF. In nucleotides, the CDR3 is TGTGCCAGCAGTGAAGGCGGGCACAATCAGCCCCAGCATTTT.

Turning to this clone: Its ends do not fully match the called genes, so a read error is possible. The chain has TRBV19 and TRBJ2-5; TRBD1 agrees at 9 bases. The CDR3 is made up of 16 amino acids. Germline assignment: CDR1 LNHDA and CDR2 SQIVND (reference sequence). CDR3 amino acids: CASTPQDRGFQETRYF. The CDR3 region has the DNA TGTGCCAGTACCCCACAAGACAGGGGGTTCCAAGAGACCCGGTACTTC.

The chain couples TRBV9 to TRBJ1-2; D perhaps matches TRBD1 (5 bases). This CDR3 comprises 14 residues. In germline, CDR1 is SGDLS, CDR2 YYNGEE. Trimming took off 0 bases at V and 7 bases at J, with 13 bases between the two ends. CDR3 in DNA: TGTGCCAGCAGCGTAGTGGTGGATAGGGGTGGCTACACCTTC. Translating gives CASSVVVDRGGYTF.

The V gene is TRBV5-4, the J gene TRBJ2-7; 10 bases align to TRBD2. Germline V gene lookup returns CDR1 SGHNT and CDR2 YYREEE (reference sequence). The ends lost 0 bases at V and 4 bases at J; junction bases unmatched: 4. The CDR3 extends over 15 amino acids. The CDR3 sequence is CASSLAGTSVYEQYF. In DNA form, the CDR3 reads TGTGCCAGCAGCTTGGCCGGGACTAGCGTATACGAGCAGTACTTC.

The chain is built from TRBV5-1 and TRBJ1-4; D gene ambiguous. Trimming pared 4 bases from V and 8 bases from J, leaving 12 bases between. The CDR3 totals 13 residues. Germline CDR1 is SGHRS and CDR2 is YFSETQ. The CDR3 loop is CASSLGRSEKLFF. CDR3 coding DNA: TGCGCCAGCAGCCTGGGCCGGTCGGAAAAACTGTTTTTT.

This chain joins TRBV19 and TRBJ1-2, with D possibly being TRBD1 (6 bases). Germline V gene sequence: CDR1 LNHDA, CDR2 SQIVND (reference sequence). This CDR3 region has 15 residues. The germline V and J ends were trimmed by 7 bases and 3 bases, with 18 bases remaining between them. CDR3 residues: CASNSGGRGHYGYTF. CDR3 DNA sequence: TGTGCCAGTAACTCGGGGGGCCGGGGGCACTATGGCTACACCTTC.